One sample yielded the 27 T cell receptor beta chains listed below, sequenced in a study of T-cell memory formation after mild COVID-19. TCRdb itself ran the 5' RACE reads through MiXCR, one entry per CDR3 protein. This sample has about 620,000 distinct CDR3 sequences, with roughly 17% found just once. What was sequenced was PBMCs or a T cell subset sorted from them (not recorded which). The receptors were sampled from an adult woman who had mild COVID-19 (a few samples of this study predate the infection). Cell type and time point are not known.

The V and J genes are TRBV24-1 and TRBJ1-5; possibly TRBD1 for D (5 bases). Germline CDR1 reads KGHDR; CDR2 reads SFDVKD. Trimming took 4 bases from V and 4 from J, leaving 16 bases between them. The CDR3 has 16 amino acids. In DNA form, the CDR3 reads TGTGCCACCAGTGACCCCACCGGGACCCAAAATCAGCCCCAGCATTTT. Translation: CATSDPTGTQNQPQHF.

In this sample, this clonotype turned up a few times. This chain links TRBV2 with TRBJ1-5; D is ambiguous. There are 12 residues in the CDR3. V dropped 7 bases and J dropped 9 bases, with 13 bases sitting between them. The germline gives CDR1 SNHLY, CDR2 FYNNEI. CDR3 DNA sequence: TGTGCCAGCAAAACGACCTCAGGGCCCCAGCATTTT. This gives the protein CASKTTSGPQHF. Full variable domain (remainder filled in from reference TRBV2 and TRBJ1-5): EPEVTQTPSHQVTQMGQEVILRCVPISNHLYFYWYRQILGQKVEFLVSFYNNEISEKSEIFDDQFSVERPDGSNFTLKIRSTKLEDSAMYFCASKTTSGPQHFGDGTRLSIL.

DNA of the CDR3: TGCAGTGCTCGACCACAGGGGACTAACTATGGCTACACCTTC. Translation gives CSARPQGTNYGYTF. The V call is TRBV20-1, the J call TRBJ1-2; 7 bases line up with TRBD1. CDR3 length: 14 amino acids. V shed 5 bases and J 0 bases; nucleotides not matched to a gene: 6. Per germline, CDR1 DFQATT and CDR2 SNEGSKA (reference sequence).

The chain recombines TRBV6-5 with TRBJ1-3; D is unclear. The CDR3 spans 17 residues. The V gene's germline CDR1 is MNHEY and CDR2 SVGAGI. Trimming cost V 0 bases and J 0 bases, with 12 bases left between them. CDR3 region: CASSYSNPGSSGNTIYF. Written as DNA, the CDR3 is TGTGCCAGCAGTTACTCGAATCCTGGGAGCTCTGGAAACACCATATATTTT.

The V call is TRBV15, the J call TRBJ1-2; possibly TRBD1 for D (5 bases). The ends were cut back, 5 bases at V and 0 bases at J, with 22 bases in the middle. The germline CDR1 and CDR2 sequences are LNHNV and YYDKDF (reference sequence). The CDR3 spans 18 residues. Written as DNA, the CDR3 is TGTGCCACCAGCCGGGTAGGCGCAGGGAGCCTTCCTAACTATGGCTACACCTTC. This codes for CATSRVGAGSLPNYGYTF.

The chain uses TRBV6-5 and TRBJ2-1, with D tentatively TRBD2 (6 bases). Trimming pared 5 bases from V and 7 bases from J, leaving 27 bases between. CDR1 MNHEY and CDR2 SVGAGI come from the germline V gene. This CDR3 region has 18 residues. The CDR3: CASSPPLHWGVSPNEQFF. CDR3 sequence (DNA): TGTGCCAGCAGTCCTCCCCTCCATTGGGGGGTCAGCCCAAATGAGCAGTTCTTC.

J is TRBJ1-1 and V is TRBV21-1; the table's D call, TRBD1, has no DNA check behind it. TRBV21-1 is shown as a pseudogene. The CDR3 is 16 amino acids. As DNA, the CDR3 is TGTGCCAGCAGCAAAGACCCCGGCCCCGGGCGGACTGAAGCTTTCTTT. It specifies CASSKDPGPGRTEAFF.

This clonotype occurred a few times. The chain uses TRBV12-3 or TRBV12-4 and TRBJ2-7; 9 bases line up with TRBD2. Trimming at V came to 5 bases and at J to 5 bases, leaving 7 bases not matched to a gene. The CDR3 extends over 14 amino acids. CDR3 in amino acids: CASSPYSGSHEQYF. CDR3 bases: TGTGCCAGCAGTCCCTATAGCGGGAGCCACGAGCAGTACTTC.

The chain carries TRBV12-3 or TRBV12-4 and TRBJ2-7, with TRBD2 matching 12 bases. CDR3 length: 15 residues. V lost 5 bases, J lost 2 bases, and 4 bases stayed unmatched. The CDR3 loop is CASSPRTSGTYEQYF. The CDR3, as DNA: TGTGCCAGCAGTCCAAGGACTAGCGGGACCTACGAGCAGTACTTC.

The rearrangement links TRBV5-1 to TRBJ2-7, with 12 nucleotides matching TRBD2. With 4 bases clipped from V and 6 bases from J, the junction kept 11 bases outside the gene matches. CDR1 is SGHRS and CDR2 is YFSETQ in the germline V gene. The CDR3 is 16 amino acids. CDR3 nucleotides: TGCGCCAGCAGCCCCAGAAAACTAGCGGGAGGCCCCGAGCAGTACTTC. Its translation is CASSPRKLAGGPEQYF.

This rearrangement joins TRBV12-3 or TRBV12-4 to TRBJ1-2, with 8 positions matching TRBD1. Trimming cost V 0 bases and J 8 bases; bases outside gene matches: 11. There are 16 residues in the CDR3. The CDR3 bases are TGTGCCAGCAGTTTAGCGGGGGCACAGGGGGAAGGCGGCTACACCTTC. Its translation: CASSLAGAQGEGGYTF.

This chain links TRBV11-2 with TRBJ2-5; TRBD2 matches 8 bases. This CDR3 contains 16 residues. The germline CDR1 and CDR2 sequences are SGHAT and FQNNGV. With 7 bases clipped from V and 2 bases from J, the junction kept 12 bases outside the gene matches. The DNA of the CDR3 is TGTGCCAGCACCCGTGGACTAGCTCGGCATCAAGAGACCCAGTACTTC. Protein product: CASTRGLARHQETQYF.

This clonotype has only a few counts. The chain employs TRBV12-3 or TRBV12-4 and TRBJ2-3; 9 bases map to TRBD1. The CDR3 runs to 15 residues. The V segment lost 2 bases and the J segment 3 bases; nucleotides outside the gene matches: 3. CDR3 DNA: TGTGCCAGCAGTTTACGGACAGGGGAAACAGATACGCAGTATTTT. It encodes CASSLRTGETDTQYF.

This clonotype was recorded at least ten times. The chain links TRBV7-2 to TRBJ2-2; TRBD1 might be the D (6 bases). CDR1 and CDR2 (germline): SGHTA, FQGNSA. The CDR3 is 16 amino acids. The germline V and J ends were trimmed by 2 bases and 4 bases, with 14 bases remaining between them. This chain's CDR3 is CASSLRQGIGTGELFF. The DNA of the CDR3 is TGTGCCAGCAGCTTACGGCAGGGGATCGGCACCGGGGAGCTGTTTTTT.

The V call is TRBV11-3, the J call TRBJ1-1, with TRBD1 matching over 12 bases. From germline, CDR1 is SGHNT and CDR2 YENEEA. This CDR3 is built from 15 residues. The trim removed 5 bases at V and 4 bases at J, leaving 5 bases unmatched. CDR3 sequence reads: CASSGTGGSVTEAFF. As DNA, the CDR3 is TGTGCCAGCAGCGGGACAGGGGGCTCGGTCACTGAAGCTTTCTTT.

This rearrangement joins TRBV7-2 to TRBJ2-3, with 16 bases aligning to TRBD2. The germline gives CDR1 SGHTA, CDR2 FQGNSA. V lost 0 bases and J lost 0; bases outside the gene matches: 3. CDR3 length: 19 residues. The CDR3 loop is CASSLAGLAGGLSTDTQYF. CDR3 in DNA: TGTGCCAGCAGCTTAGCGGGACTAGCGGGAGGGCTTAGCACAGATACGCAGTATTTT. The full variable domain, with the rest looked up from reference TRBV7-2 and TRBJ2-3, is GAGVSQSPSNKVTEKGKDVELRCDPISGHTALYWYRQSLGQGLEFLIYFQGNSAPDKSGLPSDRFSAERTGGSVSTLTIQRTQQEDSAVYLCASSLAGLAGGLSTDTQYFGPGTRLTVL.

The CDR3 loop reads CASSLEQVYGYTF. The CDR3 nucleotides read TGTGCCAGCAGTTTAGAACAAGTCTATGGCTACACCTTC. J is TRBJ1-2 and V is TRBV12-3 or TRBV12-4; D is uncertain. This CDR3 region has 13 residues. The ends were cut back, 1 base at V and 4 bases at J, with 7 bases in the middle.

This chain links TRBV25-1 with TRBJ2-5; no firm D call. V was cut by 5 bases and J by 2 bases, with 9 bases left in between. CDR1 is MGHDK and CDR2 is SYGVNS in the germline V gene. The CDR3 has 13 amino acids. The CDR3 is CASSYDSQETQYF. DNA for the CDR3: TGTGCCAGCAGTTACGATAGTCAAGAGACCCAGTACTTC.

V is TRBV29-1 and J is TRBJ2-3; D gene unclear. CDR3 length: 14 residues. In germline, CDR1 is SQVTM, CDR2 ANQGSEA. V lost 6 bases and J 5 bases, leaving 18 bases between the germline ends. CDR3 amino acids: CSVRPKVAKDTQYF. DNA of the CDR3: TGCAGCGTCCGCCCCAAAGTGGCTAAAGATACGCAGTATTTT.

In its sample, this clonotype was seen many times. V and J are TRBV6-5 and TRBJ2-2; D tentatively reads TRBD1 or TRBD2 (5 bases each). V was shortened by 5 bases and J by 6 bases, with 13 bases between the two germline ends. The V gene's germline CDR1 is MNHEY and CDR2 SVGAGI. The length of the CDR3 is 14 residues. DNA of the CDR3: TGTGCCAGCAGTATTAGGGACCTCGCCGGGGAGCTGTTTTTT. Its protein product is CASSIRDLAGELFF.

The rearrangement uses TRBV7-6 and TRBJ2-5; TRBD1 or TRBD2 may be the D gene (6 bases each). V dropped 2 bases and J dropped 5 bases, with 12 bases sitting between them. The CDR3 runs to 14 residues. Per the germline V gene, CDR1 is SGHVS and CDR2 is FNYEAQ. The CDR3 DNA reads TGTGCCAGCAGCTTACGGGGGCTTTTGGAGACCCAGTACTTC. It encodes CASSLRGLLETQYF. Supplemented by reference TRBV7-6 and TRBJ2-5, the full variable domain reads GAGVSQSPRYKVTKRGQDVALRCDPISGHVSLYWYRQALGQGPEFLTYFNYEAQQDKSGLPNDRFSAERPEGSISTLTIQRTEQRDSAMYRCASSLRGLLETQYFGPGTRLLVL.

In this sample, this clonotype turned up a few times. This sequence joins TRBV7-9 and TRBJ1-2; unclear D gene. The CDR3 has 15 residues. Per germline, CDR1 SEHNR and CDR2 FQNEAQ (reference sequence). V dropped 5 bases and J dropped 4 bases, with 17 bases sitting between them. The CDR3 nucleotides read TGTGCCAGCAGCCACCTGCCGACGGAAGTCTATGGCTACACCTTC. Translated, it gives CASSHLPTEVYGYTF.

This clonotype has a handful of counts. The chain has TRBV27 and TRBJ2-5, with D perhaps matching TRBD1 (5 bases). The V and J ends lost 3 bases and 2 bases respectively, with 13 bases between them. The CDR3 is 15 residues long. Germline CDR1 is MNHEY and CDR2 is SMNVEV (reference sequence). The CDR3 sequence: CASSFGQGQQETQYF. The CDR3 bases are TGTGCCAGCAGTTTCGGCCAGGGCCAACAAGAGACCCAGTACTTC.

This clonotype was detected many times. This rearrangement joins TRBV12-3 or TRBV12-4 to TRBJ2-1; 8 positions match TRBD2. With V trimmed by 5 bases and J by 8 bases, 5 bases remained unmatched. This CDR3 spans 13 amino acids. The CDR3 region is CASSTRGGYEQFF. The CDR3, as DNA: TGTGCCAGCAGTACCCGCGGGGGGTATGAGCAGTTCTTC.

There are a few counts of this clonotype. The gene calls are TRBV20-1 and TRBJ2-7; unclear D gene. There are 11 residues in the CDR3. The ends were cut back, 7 bases at V and 2 bases at J, with 9 bases in the middle. Germline V lookup: CDR1 DFQATT, CDR2 SNEGSKA (reference sequence). CDR3 nucleotide sequence: TGCAGTGTTCTTGGGGCCTACGAGCAGTACTTC. It encodes CSVLGAYEQYF.

This chain connects TRBV4-1 to TRBJ2-2, with 12 bases matching TRBD2. Germline V CDR1 and CDR2: MGHRA, YSYEKL. V shed 4 bases and J 4 bases; nucleotides not matched to a gene: 7. The CDR3 sequence is 17 residues long. CDR3: CASSLYSSGGGTGELFF. Written as DNA, the CDR3 is TGCGCCAGCAGCCTATACTCTAGCGGGGGGGGCACCGGGGAGCTGTTTTTT.

This rearrangement joins TRBV5-5 to TRBJ1-4; possibly TRBD1 for D (6 bases). Germline V gene data show CDR1 as SGHKS and CDR2 as YYEKEE (reference sequence). There are 15 residues in the CDR3. The V and J ends lost 0 bases and 10 bases respectively, with 16 bases between them. The CDR3 protein is CASSLDLGAGAKLFF. The CDR3 coding sequence is TGTGCCAGCAGCTTGGACCTGGGGGCTGGGGCAAAACTGTTTTTT.